This T cell receptor (beta chain) was captured in a study of identical twins. TCRdb reanalysed the 5' RACE reads using MiXCR and keeps one entry per CDR3 protein. The table records approximately 530,000 distinct CDR3 sequences, 20% to 25% of them present only once. Whole-study results and caveats: The analysis was cross-sectional rather than longitudinal within donors. Whereas memory repertoires showed no such difference, abundant cord blood beta clonotypes carried fewer insertions.

There are 13 residues in the CDR3. Germline V gene lookup returns CDR1 MGHDK and CDR2 SYGVNS. Between the trimmed V and J ends, which lost 7 bases and 4 bases, there was a span of 11 bases. Regarding this clonotype: The antigen remains unidentified.

The donors were all healthy and Caucasian. These records were also assigned to another study, of yellow fever vaccine responses in identical twins. According to that study: Twins' vaccine T cell responses were reported to seem partly convergent and partly personalized.

This TCR derives from a woman aged 18-35 years in good health. Sequencing used CD4+ T cells sorted from blood. This sequence joins TRBV25-1 and TRBJ2-1, with D possibly TRBD2 on 5 matching bases. DNA of the CDR3: TGTGCCAGCACAACAGCGGTGTACAATGAGCAGTTCTTC. It codes for CASTTAVYNEQFF.